This T cell receptor beta chain was identified in a study of blood T cell repertoires in COVID-19. Study summary: PBMCs, B-cell-depleted T cells, or T cells provided the cDNA or gDNA that made up the material.

This clone appeared once. There are 14 residues in the CDR3. The V end was cut by 0 bases, the J end by 6 bases, with 10 bases between. Per germline, CDR1 MNHEY and CDR2 SVGAGI. Methods used by the authors: It was from reference gene primer amplification that nucleated cell counts were estimated. The protocol was immunoSEQ multiplex PCR, while the TCRdb copy is restricted to in-frame clones and leaves out a portion. V and J calls and clone size are copied from that table; D and trimming were computed from the DNA. The sample yields more than 250,000 clones, 70% to 90% seen once. The sequenced material came from peripheral blood. The chain has TRBV6-5 and TRBJ2-3, with unresolved D. The source is a woman aged 50 to 65 with COVID-19, enrolled during active disease. CDR3 bases: TGTGCCAGCAGTTACTCTAGGAGCGAGGATACGCAGTATTTT. This gives the protein CASSYSRSEDTQYF.